This T cell receptor (beta chain) is from a study of blood T cell repertoires in COVID-19. Study background: Samples taken during acute and convalescent COVID-19 were collected in the United States, Italy and Spain.

Deletions cut 4 bases from V and 1 base from J, with 8 bases between. This CDR3 contains 13 residues. Germline V gene sequence: CDR1 SGDLS, CDR2 YYNGEE. Libraries were prepared by immunoSEQ multiplex PCR; TCRdb keeps only in-frame clonotypes and omits some of them. The data hold approximately 380,000 clones, with 85% observed a single time. The rearrangement uses TRBV9 and TRBJ2-5, with D possibly being TRBD2 (5 bases). The receptor was derived from a woman younger than 35 with acute or convalescent COVID-19. The source material was peripheral blood. The CDR3: CASSTGSQETQYF. The CDR3 DNA reads as TGTGCCAGCAGCACGGGATCCCAAGAGACCCAGTACTTC.